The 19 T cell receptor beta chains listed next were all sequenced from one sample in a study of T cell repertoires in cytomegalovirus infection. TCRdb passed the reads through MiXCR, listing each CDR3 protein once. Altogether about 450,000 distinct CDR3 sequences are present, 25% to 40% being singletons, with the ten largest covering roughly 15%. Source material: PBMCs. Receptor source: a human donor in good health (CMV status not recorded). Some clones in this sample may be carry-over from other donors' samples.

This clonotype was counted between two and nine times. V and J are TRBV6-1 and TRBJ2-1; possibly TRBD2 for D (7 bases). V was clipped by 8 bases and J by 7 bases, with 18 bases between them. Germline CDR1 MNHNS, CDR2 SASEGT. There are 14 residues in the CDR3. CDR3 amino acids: CASLGGPSGNEQFF. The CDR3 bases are TGTGCCAGCCTCGGGGGGCCTTCAGGGAATGAGCAGTTCTTC.

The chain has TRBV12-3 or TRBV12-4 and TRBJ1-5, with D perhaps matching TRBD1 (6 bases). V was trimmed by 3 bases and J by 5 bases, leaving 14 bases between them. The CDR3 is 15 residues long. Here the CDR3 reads CASSLGTWFDQPQHF. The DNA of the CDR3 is TGTGCCAGCAGTTTGGGGACATGGTTTGATCAGCCCCAGCATTTT.

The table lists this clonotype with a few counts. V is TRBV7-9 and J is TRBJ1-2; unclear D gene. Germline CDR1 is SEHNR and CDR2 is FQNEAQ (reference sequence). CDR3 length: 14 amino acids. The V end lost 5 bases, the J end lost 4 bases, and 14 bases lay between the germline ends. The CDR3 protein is CASSPWEGGYGYTF. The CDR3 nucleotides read TGTGCCAGCAGCCCCTGGGAAGGTGGCTATGGCTACACCTTC. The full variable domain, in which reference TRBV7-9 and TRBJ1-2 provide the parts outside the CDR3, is DTGVSQNPRHKITKRGQNVTFRCDPISEHNRLYWYRQTLGQGPEFLTYFQNEAQLEKSRLLSDRFSAERPKGSFSTLEIQRTEQGDSAMYLCASSPWEGGYGYTFGSGTRLTVV.

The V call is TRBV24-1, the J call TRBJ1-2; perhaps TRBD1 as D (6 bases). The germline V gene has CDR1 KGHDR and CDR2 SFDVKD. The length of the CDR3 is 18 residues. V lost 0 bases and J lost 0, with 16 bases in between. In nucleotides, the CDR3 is TGTGCCACCAGTGATTTGAATTTAGACAGGACACCTAACTATGGCTACACCTTC. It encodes CATSDLNLDRTPNYGYTF.

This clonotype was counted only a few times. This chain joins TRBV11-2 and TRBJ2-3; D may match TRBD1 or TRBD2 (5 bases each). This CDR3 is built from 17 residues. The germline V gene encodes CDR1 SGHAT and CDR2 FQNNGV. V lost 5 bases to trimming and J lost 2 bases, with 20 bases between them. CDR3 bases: TGTGCCAGCAGCCCTCTTCGGGACCGTGCCCCCACAGATACGCAGTATTTT. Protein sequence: CASSPLRDRAPTDTQYF.

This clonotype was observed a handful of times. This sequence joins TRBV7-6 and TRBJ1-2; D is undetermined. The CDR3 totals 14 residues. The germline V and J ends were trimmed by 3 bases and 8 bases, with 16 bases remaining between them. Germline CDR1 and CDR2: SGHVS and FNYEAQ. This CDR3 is CASSFKGPLFGYTF. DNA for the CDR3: TGTGCCAGCAGCTTCAAGGGCCCACTATTCGGCTACACCTTC.

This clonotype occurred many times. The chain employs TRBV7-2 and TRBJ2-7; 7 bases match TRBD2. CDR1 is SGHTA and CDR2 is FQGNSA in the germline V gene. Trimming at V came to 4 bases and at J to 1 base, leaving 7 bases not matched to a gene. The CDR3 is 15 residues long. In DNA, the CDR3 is TGTGCCAGCAGCTCCCGATCTAGCGGTTCCTACGAGCAGTACTTC. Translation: CASSSRSSGSYEQYF.

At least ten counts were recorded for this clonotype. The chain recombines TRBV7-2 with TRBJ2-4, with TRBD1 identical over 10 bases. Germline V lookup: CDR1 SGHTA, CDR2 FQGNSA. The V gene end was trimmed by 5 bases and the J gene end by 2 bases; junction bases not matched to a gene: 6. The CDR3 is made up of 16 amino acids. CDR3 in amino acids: CASSPRDRGSKNIQYF. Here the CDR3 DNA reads TGTGCCAGCAGCCCCCGGGACAGGGGTTCCAAAAACATTCAGTACTTC.

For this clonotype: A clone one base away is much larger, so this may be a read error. CDR3 sequence (DNA): TGTGCCAGCAGCATTCCTCTCGACGCTAATACGCAGTATTTT. This codes for CASSIPLDANTQYF. The chain carries TRBV7-2 and TRBJ2-3, with D unresolved. The CDR3 consists of 14 residues. Trimming removed 5 bases from V and 7 bases from J, with 16 bases in between. Germline V gene sequence: CDR1 SGHTA, CDR2 FQGNSA. The whole variable domain, remainder taken from reference TRBV7-2 and TRBJ2-3, is GAGVSQSPSNKVTEKGKDVELRCDPISGHTALYWYRQSLGQGLEFLIYFQGNSAPDKSGLPSDRFSAERTGGSVSTLTIQRTQQEDSAVYLCASSIPLDANTQYFGPGTRLTVL.

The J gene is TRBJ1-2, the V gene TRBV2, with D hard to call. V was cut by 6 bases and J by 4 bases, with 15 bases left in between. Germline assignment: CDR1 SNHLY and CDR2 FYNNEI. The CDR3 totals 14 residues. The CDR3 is CASSHSLLGYGYTF. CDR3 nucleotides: TGTGCCAGCAGCCACAGTCTCCTGGGCTATGGCTACACCTTC.

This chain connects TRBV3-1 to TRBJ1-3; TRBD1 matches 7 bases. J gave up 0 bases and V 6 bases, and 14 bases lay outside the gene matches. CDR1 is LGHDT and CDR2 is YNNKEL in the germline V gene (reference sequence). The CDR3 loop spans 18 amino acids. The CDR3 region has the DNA TGTGCCAGCAGATCAAGTGGACCCCGGGACAGCTCTGGAAACACCATATATTTT. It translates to CASRSSGPRDSSGNTIYF.

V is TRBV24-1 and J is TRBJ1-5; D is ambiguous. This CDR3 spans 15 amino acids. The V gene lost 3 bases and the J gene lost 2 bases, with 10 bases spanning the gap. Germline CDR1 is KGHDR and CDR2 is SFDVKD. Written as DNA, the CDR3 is TGTGCCACCAGTGATCACGACACGGGCAATCAGCCCCAGCATTTT. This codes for CATSDHDTGNQPQHF.

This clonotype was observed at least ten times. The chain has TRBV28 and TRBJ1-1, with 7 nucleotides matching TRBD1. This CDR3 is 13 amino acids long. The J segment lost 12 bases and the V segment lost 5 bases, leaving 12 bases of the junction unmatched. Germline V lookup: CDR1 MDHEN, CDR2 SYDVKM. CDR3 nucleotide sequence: TGTGCCAGCAGTCACCAATCAGGGGGTAAAACTTTCTTT. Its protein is CASSHQSGGKTFF.

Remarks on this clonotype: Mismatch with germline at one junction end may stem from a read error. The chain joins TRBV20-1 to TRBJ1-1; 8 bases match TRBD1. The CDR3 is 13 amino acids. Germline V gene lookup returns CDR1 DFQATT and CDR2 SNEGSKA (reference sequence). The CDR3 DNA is TGCACTGCTAGGGGGACAGGGAACACTGAAGCTTTCTTT. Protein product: CTARGTGNTEAFF.

The CDR3 bases are TGTGCCAGCAGGAATCCAGGGGGCAATGAGCAGTTCTTC. Its translation: CASRNPGGNEQFF. The chain recombines TRBV28 with TRBJ2-1; 7 nucleotides align to TRBD1. V shed 6 bases, J shed 6 bases, and the junction held 5 bases outside the gene matches. CDR3 length: 13 residues. Per the germline V gene, CDR1 is MDHEN and CDR2 is SYDVKM. The variable domain in full, with the rest retrieved from reference TRBV28 and TRBJ2-1, is DVKVTQSSRYLVKRTGEKVFLECVQDMDHENMFWYRQDPGLGLRLIYFSYDVKMKEKGDIPEGYSVSREKKERFSLILESASTNQTSMYLCASRNPGGNEQFFGPGTRLTVL.

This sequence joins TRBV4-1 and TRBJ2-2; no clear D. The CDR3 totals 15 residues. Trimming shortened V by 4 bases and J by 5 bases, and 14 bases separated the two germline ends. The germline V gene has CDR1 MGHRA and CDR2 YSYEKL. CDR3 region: CASSPNVDRTGELFF. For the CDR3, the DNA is TGCGCCAGCAGCCCGAACGTGGATCGAACCGGGGAGCTGTTTTTT.

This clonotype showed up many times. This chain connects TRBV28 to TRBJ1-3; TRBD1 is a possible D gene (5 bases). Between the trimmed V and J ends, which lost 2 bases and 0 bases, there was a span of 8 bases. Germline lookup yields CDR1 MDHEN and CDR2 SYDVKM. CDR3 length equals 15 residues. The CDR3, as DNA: TGTGCCAGCAGTTTAGGGGGGGACTCTGGAAACACCATATATTTT. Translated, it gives CASSLGGDSGNTIYF.

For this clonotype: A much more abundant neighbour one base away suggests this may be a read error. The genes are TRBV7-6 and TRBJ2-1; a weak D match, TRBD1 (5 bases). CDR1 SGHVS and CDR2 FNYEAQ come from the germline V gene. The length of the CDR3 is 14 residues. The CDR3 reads CASSPQGSYNEHFF. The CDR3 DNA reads TGTGCTAGCAGCCCCCAGGGCTCCTACAATGAGCATTTCTTC.

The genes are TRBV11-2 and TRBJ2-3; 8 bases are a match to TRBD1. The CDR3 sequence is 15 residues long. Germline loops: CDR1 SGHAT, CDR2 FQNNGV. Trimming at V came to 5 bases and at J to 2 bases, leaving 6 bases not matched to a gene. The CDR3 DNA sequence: TGTGCCAGCAGCACGGGACAGGTACTCACAGATACGCAGTATTTT. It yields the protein CASSTGQVLTDTQYF.